Sequencing of this T cell receptor (beta chain) was carried out in a study of human T cells and chemical hapten exposure. Study-wide context: DPC at 0.01% went onto the upper back in patch tests, read at 6 days.

Time point in this sample: patch test 2, 6 weeks after DPC sensitization. Treatment defined: therapeutic diphenylcyclopropenone sensitization with weekly scalp DPC. Trimming cost V 4 bases and J 3 bases; bases outside gene matches: 5. There are 15 residues in the CDR3. In germline, CDR1 is KGHSH, CDR2 LQKENI. Findings and caveats of the study: Versus controls, expanded TCRs had significantly more large CDR3 similarity clusters.

TCRdb analysed the RACE reads with MiXCR anew, one entry per CDR3 protein. The data contain 100,000 or so distinct CDR3 sequences, 9% to 9.5% of them singletons. A word on this clonotype: The antigen is undetermined.

The origin of this receptor is a woman aged 35 to 49 with alopecia areata. Some clones in this sample may be carry-over from other donors' samples. The chain combines TRBV18 with TRBJ2-1; 8 positions match TRBD1. Sequencing used whole blood, obtained in connection with sensitization to the hapten diphenylcyclopropenone (DPC). The CDR3 loop reads CASSLGQGFYNEQFF. CDR3 DNA: TGTGCCAGCTCACTAGGACAGGGATTCTACAATGAGCAGTTCTTC.